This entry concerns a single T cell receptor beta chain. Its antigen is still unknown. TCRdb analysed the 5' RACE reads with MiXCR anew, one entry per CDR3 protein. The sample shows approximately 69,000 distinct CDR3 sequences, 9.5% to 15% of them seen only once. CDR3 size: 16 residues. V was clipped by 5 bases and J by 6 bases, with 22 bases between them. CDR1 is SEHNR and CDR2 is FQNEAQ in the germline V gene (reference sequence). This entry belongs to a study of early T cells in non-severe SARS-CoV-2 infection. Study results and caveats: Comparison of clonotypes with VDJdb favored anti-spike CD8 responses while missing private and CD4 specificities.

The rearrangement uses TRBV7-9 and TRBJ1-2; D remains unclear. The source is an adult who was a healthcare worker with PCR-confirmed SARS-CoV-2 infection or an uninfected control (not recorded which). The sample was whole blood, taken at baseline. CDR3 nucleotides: TGTGCCAGCAGCCCCCCGACCTCGTCCAATCTTAATGGCTACACCTTC. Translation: CASSPPTSSNLNGYTF.